This TCR beta chain was recovered during a study of Graves' ophthalmopathy and Graves' hyperthyroidism. Germline-derived CDR1 and CDR2 are LNHNV and YYDKDF (reference sequence). The CDR3 totals 20 residues. Trimming took off 0 bases at V and 0 bases at J, with 21 bases between the two ends. Amplification of TCR beta CDR3 regions used RNA transcripts. RT-PCR with HTBI primers came first, then second-round multiplex PCR. TCRdb processed the multiplex PCR reads anew with MiXCR; each CDR3 protein has one entry. This sample has 220,000 or so distinct CDR3 sequences, with about 22% found just once. This clonotype was counted ten times or more.

This TCR was sampled from a woman aged 50 to 60 with Graves' ophthalmopathy. The chain couples TRBV15 to TRBJ1-3, with D tentatively TRBD1 (6 bases). Sequencing was carried out using peripheral blood. As DNA, the CDR3 is TGTGCCACCAGCAGAGATCGGGCAAGGGGGAGGTTGATCTCTGGAAACACCATATATTTT. Translating gives CATSRDRARGRLISGNTIYF. The full variable domain, with the rest looked up from reference TRBV15 and TRBJ1-3, is DAMVIQNPRYQVTQFGKPVTLSCSQTLNHNVMYWYQQKSSQAPKLLFHYYDKDFNNEADTPDNFQSRRPNTSFCFLDIRSPGLGDTAMYLCATSRDRARGRLISGNTIYFGEGSWLTVV.